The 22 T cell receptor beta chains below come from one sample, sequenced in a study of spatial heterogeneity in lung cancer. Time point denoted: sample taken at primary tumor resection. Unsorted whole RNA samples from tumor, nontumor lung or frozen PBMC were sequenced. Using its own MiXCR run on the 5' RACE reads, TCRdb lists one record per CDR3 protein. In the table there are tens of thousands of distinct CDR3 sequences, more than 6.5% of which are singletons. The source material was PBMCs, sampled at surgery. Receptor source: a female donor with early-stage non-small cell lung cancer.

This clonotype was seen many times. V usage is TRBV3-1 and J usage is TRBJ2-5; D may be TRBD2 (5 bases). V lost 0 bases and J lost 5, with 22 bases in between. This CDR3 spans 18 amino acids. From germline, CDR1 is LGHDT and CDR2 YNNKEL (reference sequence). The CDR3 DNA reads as TGTGCCAGCAGCCAAGATCCACCCCCGAGTCGGAGGTCGGAGACCCAGTACTTC. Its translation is CASSQDPPPSRRSETQYF.

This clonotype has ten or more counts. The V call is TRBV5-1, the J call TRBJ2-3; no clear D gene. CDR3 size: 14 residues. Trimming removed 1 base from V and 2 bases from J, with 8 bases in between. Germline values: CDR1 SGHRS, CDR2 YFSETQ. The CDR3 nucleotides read TGCGCCAGCAGCTTGTGGACGGTCACAGATACGCAGTATTTT. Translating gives CASSLWTVTDTQYF.

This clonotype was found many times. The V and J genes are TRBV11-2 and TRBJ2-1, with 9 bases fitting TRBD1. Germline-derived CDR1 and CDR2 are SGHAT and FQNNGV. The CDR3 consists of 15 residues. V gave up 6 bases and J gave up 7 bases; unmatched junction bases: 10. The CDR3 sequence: CASRFPGQGSNEQFF. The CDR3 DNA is TGTGCCAGCAGATTCCCGGGACAGGGATCGAATGAGCAGTTCTTC.

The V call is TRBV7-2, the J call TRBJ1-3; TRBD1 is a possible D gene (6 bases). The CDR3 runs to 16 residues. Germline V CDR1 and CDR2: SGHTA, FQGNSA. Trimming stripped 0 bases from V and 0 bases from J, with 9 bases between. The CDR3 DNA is TGTGCCAGCAGCTTAGCGGGACACCTCTCTGGAAACACCATATATTTT. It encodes CASSLAGHLSGNTIYF.

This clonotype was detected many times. In DNA form, the CDR3 reads TGTGCCAGCAGCGCCGACCCGCGTAGCAATCAGCCCCAGCATTTT. Residues: CASSADPRSNQPQHF. The chain uses TRBV5-5 and TRBJ1-5; D remains unclear. The ends were cut back, 4 bases at V and 0 bases at J, with 11 bases in the middle. CDR3 length: 15 amino acids. Germline V gene sequence: CDR1 SGHKS, CDR2 YYEKEE (reference sequence).

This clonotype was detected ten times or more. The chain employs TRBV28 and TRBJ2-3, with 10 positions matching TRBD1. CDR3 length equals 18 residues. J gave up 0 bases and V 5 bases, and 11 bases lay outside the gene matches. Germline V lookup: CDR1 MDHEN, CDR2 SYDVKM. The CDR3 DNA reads TGTGCCAGCAGTCGATCCCGGACAGGGGGAACTAGCACAGATACGCAGTATTTT. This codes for CASSRSRTGGTSTDTQYF. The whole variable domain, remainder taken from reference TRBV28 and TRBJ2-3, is DVKVTQSSRYLVKRTGEKVFLECVQDMDHENMFWYRQDPGLGLRLIYFSYDVKMKEKGDIPEGYSVSREKKERFSLILESASTNQTSMYLCASSRSRTGGTSTDTQYFGPGTRLTVL.

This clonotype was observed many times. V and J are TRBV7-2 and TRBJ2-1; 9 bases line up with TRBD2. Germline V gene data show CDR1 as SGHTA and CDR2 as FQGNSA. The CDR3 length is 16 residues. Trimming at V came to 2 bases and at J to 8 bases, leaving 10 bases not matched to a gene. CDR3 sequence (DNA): TGTGCCAGCAGCTTATTGGGGCTAGCGGGGAGCCATGAGCAGTTCTTC. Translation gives CASSLLGLAGSHEQFF.

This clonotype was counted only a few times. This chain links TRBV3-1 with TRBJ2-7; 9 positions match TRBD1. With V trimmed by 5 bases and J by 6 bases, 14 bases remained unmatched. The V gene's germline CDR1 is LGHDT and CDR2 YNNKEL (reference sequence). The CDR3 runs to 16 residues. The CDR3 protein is CASSVSPRTGDSEQYF. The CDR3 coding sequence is TGTGCCAGCAGCGTAAGTCCCCGGACAGGGGATAGCGAGCAGTACTTC.

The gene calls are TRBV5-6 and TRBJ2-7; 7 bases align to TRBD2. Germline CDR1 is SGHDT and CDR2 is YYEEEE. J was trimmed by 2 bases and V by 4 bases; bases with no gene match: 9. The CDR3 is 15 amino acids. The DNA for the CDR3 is TGTGCCAGCAGCGCCCTGGGACTATCGACCTACGAGCAGTACTTC. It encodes CASSALGLSTYEQYF.

The CDR3 DNA reads TGTGCCAGCAGCTTAGCTCCGGGACAGTCCTACGAGCAGTACTTC. Translation: CASSLAPGQSYEQYF. V is TRBV7-6 and J is TRBJ2-7; 7 bases match TRBD1. V was clipped by 0 bases and J by 1 base; unmatched bases: 3. The CDR3 is 15 amino acids. CDR1 SGHVS and CDR2 FNYEAQ come from the germline V gene.

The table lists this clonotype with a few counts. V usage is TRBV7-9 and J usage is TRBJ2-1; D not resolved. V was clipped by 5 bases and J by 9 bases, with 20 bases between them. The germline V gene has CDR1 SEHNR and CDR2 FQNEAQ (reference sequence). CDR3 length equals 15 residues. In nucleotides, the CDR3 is TGTGCCAGCAGCCCGACCCAGTTAGGTAGTGCTGAGCAGTTCTTC. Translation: CASSPTQLGSAEQFF.

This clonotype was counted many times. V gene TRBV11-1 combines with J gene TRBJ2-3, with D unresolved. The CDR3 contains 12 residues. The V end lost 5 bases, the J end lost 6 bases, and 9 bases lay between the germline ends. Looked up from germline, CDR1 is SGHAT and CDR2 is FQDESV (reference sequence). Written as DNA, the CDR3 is TGTGCCAGCAGCCGCAATGGTGATACGCAGTATTTT. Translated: CASSRNGDTQYF.

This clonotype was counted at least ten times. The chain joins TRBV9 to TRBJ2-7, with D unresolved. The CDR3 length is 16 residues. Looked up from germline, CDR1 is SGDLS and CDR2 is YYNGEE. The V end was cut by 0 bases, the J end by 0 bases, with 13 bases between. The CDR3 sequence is CASSVGVGLNSYEQYF. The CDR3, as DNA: TGTGCCAGCAGCGTAGGGGTAGGGCTCAACTCCTACGAGCAGTACTTC.

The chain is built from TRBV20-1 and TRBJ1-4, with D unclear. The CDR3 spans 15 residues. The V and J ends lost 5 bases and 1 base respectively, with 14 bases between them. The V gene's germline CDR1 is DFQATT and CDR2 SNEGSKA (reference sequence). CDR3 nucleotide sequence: TGCAGTGCTTTTAATCCGGCGGGAACTAATGAAAAACTGTTTTTT. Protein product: CSAFNPAGTNEKLFF.

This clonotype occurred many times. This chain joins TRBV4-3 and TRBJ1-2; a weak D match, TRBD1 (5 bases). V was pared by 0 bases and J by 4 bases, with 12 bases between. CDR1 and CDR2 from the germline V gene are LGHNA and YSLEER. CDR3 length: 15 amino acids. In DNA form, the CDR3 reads TGCGCCAGCAGCCAAGATTGGGGGAACTCCTATGGCTACACCTTC. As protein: CASSQDWGNSYGYTF.

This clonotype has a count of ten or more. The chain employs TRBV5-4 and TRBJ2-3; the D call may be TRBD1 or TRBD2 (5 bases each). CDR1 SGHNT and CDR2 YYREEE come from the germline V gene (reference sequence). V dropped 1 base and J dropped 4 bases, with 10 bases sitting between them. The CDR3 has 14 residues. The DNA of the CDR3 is TGTGCCAGCAGCTTGTTGGGGGTTTCAGATACGCAGTATTTT. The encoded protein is CASSLLGVSDTQYF.

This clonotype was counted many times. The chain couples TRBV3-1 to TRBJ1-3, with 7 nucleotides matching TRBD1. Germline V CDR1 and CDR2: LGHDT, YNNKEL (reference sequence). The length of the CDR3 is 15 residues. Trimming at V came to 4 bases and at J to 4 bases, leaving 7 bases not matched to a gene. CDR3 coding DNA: TGTGCCAGCAGCCTACAGGGGATGTCCGGAAACACCATATATTTT. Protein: CASSLQGMSGNTIYF.

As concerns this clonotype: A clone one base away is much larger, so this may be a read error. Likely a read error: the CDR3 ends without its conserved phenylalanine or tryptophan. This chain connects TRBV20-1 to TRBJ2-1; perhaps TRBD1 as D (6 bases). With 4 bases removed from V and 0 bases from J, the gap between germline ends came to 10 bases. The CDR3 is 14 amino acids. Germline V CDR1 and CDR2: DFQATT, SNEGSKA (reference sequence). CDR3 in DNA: TGCAGTGCTACCGACAGGTCCTCCTACAATGAGCAGTTCCTC. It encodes CSATDRSSYNEQFL.

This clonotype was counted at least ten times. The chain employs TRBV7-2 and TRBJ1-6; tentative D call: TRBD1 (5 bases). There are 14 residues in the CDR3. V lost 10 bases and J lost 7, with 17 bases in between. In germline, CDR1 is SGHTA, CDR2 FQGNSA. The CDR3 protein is CATAADSTNSPLHF. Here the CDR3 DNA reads TGTGCCACCGCAGCAGACAGTACCAATTCACCCCTCCACTTT.

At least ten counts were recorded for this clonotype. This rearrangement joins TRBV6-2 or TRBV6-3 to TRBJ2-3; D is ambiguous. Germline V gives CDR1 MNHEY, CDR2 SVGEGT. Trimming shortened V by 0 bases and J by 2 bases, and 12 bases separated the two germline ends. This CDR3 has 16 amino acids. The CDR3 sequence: CASSYSKRRLTDTQYF. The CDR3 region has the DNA TGTGCCAGCAGTTACTCTAAGCGCCGACTCACAGATACGCAGTATTTT.

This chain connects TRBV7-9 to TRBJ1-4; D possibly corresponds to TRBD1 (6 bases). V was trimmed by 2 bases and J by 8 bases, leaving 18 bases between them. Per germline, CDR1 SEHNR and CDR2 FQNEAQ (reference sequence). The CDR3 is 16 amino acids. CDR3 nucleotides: TGTGCCAGCAGCTTAACGCAGTTGGGGGCTGGGGAAAAACTGTTTTTT. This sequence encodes CASSLTQLGAGEKLFF. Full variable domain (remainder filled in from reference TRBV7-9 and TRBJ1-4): DTGVSQNPRHKITKRGQNVTFRCDPISEHNRLYWYRQTLGQGPEFLTYFQNEAQLEKSRLLSDRFSAERPKGSFSTLEIQRTEQGDSAMYLCASSLTQLGAGEKLFFGSGTQLSVL.

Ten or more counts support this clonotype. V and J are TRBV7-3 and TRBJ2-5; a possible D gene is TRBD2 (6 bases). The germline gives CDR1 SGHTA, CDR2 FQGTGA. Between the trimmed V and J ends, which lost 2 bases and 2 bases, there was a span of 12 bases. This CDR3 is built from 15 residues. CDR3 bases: TGTGCCAGCAGCTTAGTTCGCGGGGAACAAGAGACCCAGTACTTC. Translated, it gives CASSLVRGEQETQYF.